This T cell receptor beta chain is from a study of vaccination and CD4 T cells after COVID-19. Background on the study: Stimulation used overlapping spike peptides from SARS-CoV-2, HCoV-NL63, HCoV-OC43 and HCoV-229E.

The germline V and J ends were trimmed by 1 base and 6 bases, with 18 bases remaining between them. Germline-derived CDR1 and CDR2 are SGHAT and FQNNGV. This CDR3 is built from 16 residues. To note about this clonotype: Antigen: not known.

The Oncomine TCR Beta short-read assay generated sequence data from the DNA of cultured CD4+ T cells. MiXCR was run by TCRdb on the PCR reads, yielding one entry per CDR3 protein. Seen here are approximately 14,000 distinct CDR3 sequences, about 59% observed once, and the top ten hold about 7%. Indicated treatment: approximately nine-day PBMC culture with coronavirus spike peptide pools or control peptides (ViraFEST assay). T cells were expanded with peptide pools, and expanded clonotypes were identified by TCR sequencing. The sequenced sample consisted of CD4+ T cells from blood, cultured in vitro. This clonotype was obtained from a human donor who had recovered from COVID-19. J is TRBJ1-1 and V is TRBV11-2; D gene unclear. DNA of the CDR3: TGTGCCAGCAGCTTAGGCCCCGCTAGTTATAGGGCTGAAGCTTTCTTT. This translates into CASSLGPASYRAEAFF. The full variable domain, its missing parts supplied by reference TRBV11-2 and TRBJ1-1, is EAGVAQSPRYKIIEKRQSVAFWCNPISGHATLYWYQQILGQGPKLLIQFQNNGVVDDSQLPKDRFSAERLKGVDSTLKIQPAKLEDSAVYLCASSLGPASYRAEAFFGQGTRLTVV.